The 18 T cell receptor beta chains reported below all come from one sample, sequenced in a study of cytomegalovirus exposure and HLA in healthy donors. PCR employed 60 Vbeta and 13 Jbeta primers. Sequenced by immunoSEQ multiplex PCR; TCRdb stores in-frame clones only, minus some. Of 170,000 or so clones detected, 80% appear once; the ten largest clones hold about 0.63%. The source material was PBMCs. The receptor set was obtained from a boy aged 5-17 years in good health and CMV-seronegative.

The genes are TRBV29-1 and TRBJ1-2; 7 bases fit TRBD1. Germline trimming cut 4 bases from V and 0 bases from J; bases unmatched to any gene: 8. In germline, CDR1 is SQVTM, CDR2 ANQGSEA. The CDR3 length is 15 residues. CDR3 DNA: TGCAGCGTTGGCGGGACAGCCTTTTCTAACTATGGCTACACCTTC. Its translation is CSVGGTAFSNYGYTF.

This chain links TRBV9 with TRBJ1-2; TRBD1 agrees at 7 bases. Germline V CDR1 and CDR2: SGDLS, YYNGEE. Germline trimming cut 3 bases from V and 5 bases from J; bases unmatched to any gene: 16. This CDR3 is 17 amino acids long. CDR3 nucleotide sequence: TGTGCCAGCAGCGGGCCGATTGATTGGACAGGCTCTTATGGCTACACCTTC. Amino acids: CASSGPIDWTGSYGYTF.

J is TRBJ1-1 and V is TRBV30; D ambiguous. The CDR3 consists of 11 residues. Germline V CDR1 and CDR2: GTSNPN, SVGIG (reference sequence). Trimming left V 1 base short and J 8 bases short, with 8 bases between. CDR3 nucleotides: TGTGCCTGGAGTGCGCAGATGGAAGCTTTCTTT. This translates into CAWSAQMEAFF.

DNA of the CDR3: TGTGCCAGCAGCGTAGAGAAGGGGACAGCCCCCTACAATGAGCAGTTCTTC. This translates into CASSVEKGTAPYNEQFF. The genes are TRBV9 and TRBJ2-1; 7 nucleotides align to TRBD1. The CDR3 covers 17 residues. V dropped 0 bases and J dropped 2; count of bases not matched to a gene: 8. From germline, CDR1 is SGDLS and CDR2 YYNGEE.

This clone was counted between two and nine times. This chain links TRBV5-4 with TRBJ2-3, with 10 bases matching TRBD2. The CDR3 runs 16 residues. From germline, CDR1 is SGHNT and CDR2 YYREEE (reference sequence). The ends lost 4 bases at V and 1 base at J; junction bases unmatched: 6. The CDR3 here is CASSLPLAGGTDTQYF. The DNA of the CDR3 is TGTGCCAGCAGCCTACCCCTAGCGGGGGGCACAGATACGCAGTATTTT.

This clone has more than one count but fewer than ten. The rearrangement links TRBV5-6 to TRBJ2-2; a weak D match, TRBD1 (5 bases). Trimming cost V 0 bases and J 3 bases, with 15 bases left between them. This CDR3 comprises 17 residues. Per germline, CDR1 SGHDT and CDR2 YYEEEE. DNA for the CDR3: TGTGCCAGCAGCTTGGCGGCAGGGTTCAGCGACACCGGGGAGCTGTTTTTT. It is translated as CASSLAAGFSDTGELFF.

This chain links TRBV19 with TRBJ1-1; no reliable D call. CDR3 size: 15 residues. Per the germline V gene, CDR1 is LNHDA and CDR2 is SQIVND (reference sequence). The V end was cut by 0 bases, the J end by 5 bases, with 13 bases between. The chain's CDR3 is CASSIDLLRGTEAFF. In nucleotides, the CDR3 is TGTGCCAGTAGTATAGATCTATTGCGGGGAACTGAAGCTTTCTTT.

J is TRBJ1-1 and V is TRBV5-4; TRBD1 is a possible D gene (5 bases). Germline V gene data show CDR1 as SGHNT and CDR2 as YYREEE (reference sequence). V gave up 0 bases and J gave up 5 bases, with 11 bases separating them. The CDR3 consists of 14 residues. The CDR3 is CASSLDFRATEAFF. The DNA of the CDR3 is TGTGCCAGCAGCTTGGATTTCAGGGCAACTGAAGCTTTCTTT.

V and J are TRBV5-4 and TRBJ2-2; the match to TRBD2 covers 10 bases. After removal of 2 bases from V and 3 bases from J, the junction contained 4 bases not matched to a gene. CDR3 length: 16 amino acids. Germline values: CDR1 SGHNT, CDR2 YYREEE (reference sequence). DNA of the CDR3: TGTGCCAGCAGCTTTACTAGCGGGACTTACACCGGGGAGCTGTTTTTT. Residues: CASSFTSGTYTGELFF.

The rearrangement uses TRBV6-6 and TRBJ2-3, with 13 bases lining up with TRBD2. The CDR3 is 14 amino acids. Germline assignment: CDR1 MNHNY and CDR2 SVGAGI (reference sequence). V trimming: 5 bases; J trimming: 6 bases; junction bases outside the gene matches: 2. CDR3 protein: CASSEGLAGDTQYF. The CDR3 DNA sequence: TGTGCCAGCAGTGAGGGACTAGCGGGGGATACGCAGTATTTT.

The CDR3 is CASSDTGDTEAFF. CDR3 sequence (DNA): TGTGCCAGCAGCGACACAGGGGACACTGAAGCTTTCTTT. This chain uses TRBV9 with TRBJ1-1; 7 positions agree with TRBD1. CDR1 and CDR2 from the germline V gene are SGDLS and YYNGEE. V was pared by 3 bases and J by 3 bases, with 2 bases of the junction left unmatched. The CDR3 spans 13 residues.

The CDR3 spells CASSVSGTGERRNTGELFF. CDR3 DNA sequence: TGTGCCAGCAGCGTAAGCGGGACAGGGGAGCGGAGAAACACCGGGGAGCTGTTTTTT. The genes are TRBV9 and TRBJ2-2; 10 bases align to TRBD1. The V and J ends lost 1 base and 2 bases, in that order; junction bases with no gene match: 11. Germline-derived CDR1 and CDR2 are SGDLS and YYNGEE. The length of the CDR3 is 19 residues.

The gene calls are TRBV5-5 and TRBJ1-2; possibly TRBD1 for D (5 bases). Germline CDR1 is SGHKS and CDR2 is YYEKEE (reference sequence). CDR3 length equals 14 residues. The germline V and J ends were trimmed by 3 bases and 4 bases, with 13 bases remaining between them. CDR3 loop: CASSWGEGFYGYTF. CDR3 sequence (DNA): TGTGCCAGCAGCTGGGGGGAGGGTTTCTATGGCTACACCTTC. The complete variable domain, with remaining parts taken from reference TRBV5-5 and TRBJ1-2, reads DAGVTQSPTHLIKTRGQQVTLRCSPISGHKSVSWYQQVLGQGPQFIFQYYEKEERGRGNFPDRFSARQFPNYSSELNVNALLLGDSALYLCASSWGEGFYGYTFGSGTRLTVV.

This clone was detected once. V is TRBV9 and J is TRBJ2-7; TRBD2 aligns across 10 bases. The V gene end was trimmed by 2 bases and the J gene end by 0 bases; junction bases not matched to a gene: 5. The CDR3 covers 16 residues. Per the germline V gene, CDR1 is SGDLS and CDR2 is YYNGEE. The CDR3 loop reads CASSVGAGGPSYEQYF. For the CDR3, the DNA is TGTGCCAGCAGCGTGGGAGCGGGAGGGCCCTCCTACGAGCAGTACTTC.

V and J are TRBV4-1 and TRBJ1-2; D call uncertain. V lost 1 base and J 5 bases, leaving 8 bases between the germline ends. Germline V gives CDR1 MGHRA, CDR2 YSYEKL. The CDR3 length is 13 residues. CDR3 DNA: TGCGCCAGCAGCCAAGTCCTCCAGTATGGCTACACCTTC. The encoded protein is CASSQVLQYGYTF.

V is TRBV5-6 and J is TRBJ1-1; possible D gene TRBD1, 5 bases. This CDR3 is 14 amino acids long. From germline, CDR1 is SGHDT and CDR2 YYEEEE. V was shortened by 2 bases and J by 0 bases, with 8 bases between the two germline ends. This chain's CDR3 is CASSFGRVNTEAFF. CDR3 sequence (DNA): TGTGCCAGCAGCTTTGGCAGGGTGAACACTGAAGCTTTCTTT. Complete variable domain (other parts from reference TRBV5-6 and TRBJ1-1): DAGVTQSPTHLIKTRGQQVTLRCSPKSGHDTVSWYQQALGQGPQFIFQYYEEEERQRGNFPDRFSGHQFPNYSSELNVNALLLGDSALYLCASSFGRVNTEAFFGQGTRLTVV.

The rearrangement links TRBV19 to TRBJ2-3; a weak D match, TRBD2 (6 bases). Between the trimmed V and J ends, which lost 5 bases and 0 bases, there was a span of 12 bases. The germline V gene has CDR1 LNHDA and CDR2 SQIVND (reference sequence). The CDR3 length is 15 residues. CDR3 amino acids: CASSLGGRSTDTQYF. The CDR3, as DNA: TGTGCCAGTAGTCTTGGGGGGAGGAGCACAGATACGCAGTATTTT.

This chain links TRBV2 with TRBJ2-7; D possibly corresponds to TRBD1 (6 bases). The CDR3 is made up of 13 amino acids. V lost 8 bases and J lost 1, with 12 bases in between. CDR1 and CDR2 from the germline V gene are SNHLY and FYNNEI. The CDR3 loop is CASLGTSSYEQYF. The DNA for the CDR3 is TGTGCCAGCCTCGGGACATCTTCCTACGAGCAGTACTTC.